The sequence of this T cell receptor (beta chain) was determined in a study of cytomegalovirus exposure and HLA in healthy donors. Study-wide findings and caveats: The authors later linked a missense DCLRE1C variant to TCR beta V- and J-gene trimming. Accurate prediction of HLA-A and HLA-B alleles (for most subjects) was reportedly achieved from TCR beta sequences. Previously analyzed data showed that most TCR beta V segments were productive at a frequency of about 90% or about 30%.

Concerning this clone itself: What it binds is unknown.

The junction had 10 bases not matched to a gene; V was cut back by 6 bases and J by 8 bases. Germline loops: CDR1 SNHLY, CDR2 FYNNEI. This CDR3 comprises 14 residues. PCR employed 60 Vbeta and 13 Jbeta primers. The method was immunoSEQ multiplex PCR; TCRdb's version includes in-frame clones alone and lacks a portion of them. Here the sample spans some 130,000 clones, 77% being singletons. This receptor was obtained from a male donor in good health and CMV-seropositive. The V and J genes are TRBV2 and TRBJ1-2; 9 bases fit TRBD1. Input material: PBMCs. Here the CDR3 DNA reads TGTGCCAGCAGCCTCGAACAGGGGGCGAGAGGCTACACCTTC. Encoded protein: CASSLEQGARGYTF.